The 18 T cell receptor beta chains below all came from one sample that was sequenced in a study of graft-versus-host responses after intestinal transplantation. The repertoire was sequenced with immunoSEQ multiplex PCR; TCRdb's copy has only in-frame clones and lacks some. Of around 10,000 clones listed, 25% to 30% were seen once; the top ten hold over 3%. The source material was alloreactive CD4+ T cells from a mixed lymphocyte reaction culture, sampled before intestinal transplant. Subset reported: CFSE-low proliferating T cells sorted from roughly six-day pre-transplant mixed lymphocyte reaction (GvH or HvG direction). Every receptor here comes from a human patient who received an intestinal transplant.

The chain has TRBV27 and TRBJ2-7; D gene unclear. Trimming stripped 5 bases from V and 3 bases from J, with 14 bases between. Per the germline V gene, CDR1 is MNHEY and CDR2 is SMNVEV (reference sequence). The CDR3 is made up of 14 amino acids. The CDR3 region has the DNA TGTGCCAGCAGTCCTTCCGTGGAGCTCTACGAGCAGTACTTC. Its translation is CASSPSVELYEQYF.

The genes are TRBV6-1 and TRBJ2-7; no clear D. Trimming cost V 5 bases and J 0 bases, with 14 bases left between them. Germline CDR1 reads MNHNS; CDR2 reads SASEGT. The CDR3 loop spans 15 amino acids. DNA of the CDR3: TGTGCCAGCAGTTTGACTCGGACGAGCTCCTACGAGCAGTACTTC. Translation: CASSLTRTSSYEQYF.

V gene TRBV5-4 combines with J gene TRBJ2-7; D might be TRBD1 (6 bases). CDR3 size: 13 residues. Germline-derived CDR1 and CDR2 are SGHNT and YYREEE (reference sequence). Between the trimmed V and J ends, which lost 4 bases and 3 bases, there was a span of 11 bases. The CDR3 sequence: CASSIGQLYEQYF. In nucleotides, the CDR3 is TGTGCCAGCAGCATCGGACAGCTCTACGAGCAGTACTTC.

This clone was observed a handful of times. CDR3 nucleotides: TGCAGCGTTGCCGTTTGGACAGAGTACTTCTACGAGCAGTACTTC. Protein: CSVAVWTEYFYEQYF. The rearrangement joins TRBV29-1 to TRBJ2-7, with a tentative D call TRBD1 (6 bases). This CDR3 has 15 amino acids. V was shortened by 4 bases and J by 3 bases, with 19 bases between the two germline ends. In germline, CDR1 is SQVTM, CDR2 ANQGSEA.

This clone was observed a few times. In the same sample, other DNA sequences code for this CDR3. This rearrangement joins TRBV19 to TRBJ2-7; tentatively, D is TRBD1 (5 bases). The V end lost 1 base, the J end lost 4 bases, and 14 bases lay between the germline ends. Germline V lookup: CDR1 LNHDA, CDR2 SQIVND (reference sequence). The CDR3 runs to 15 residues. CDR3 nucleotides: TGTGCCAGTAGTATAGTGGAAGGGGCGGCATACGAGCAGTACTTC. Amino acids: CASSIVEGAAYEQYF.

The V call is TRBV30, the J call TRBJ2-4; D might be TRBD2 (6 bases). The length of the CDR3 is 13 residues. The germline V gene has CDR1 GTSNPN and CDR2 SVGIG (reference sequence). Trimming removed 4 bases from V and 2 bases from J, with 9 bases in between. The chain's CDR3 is CAWNRGTKNIQYF. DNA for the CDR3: TGTGCCTGGAATCGGGGGACCAAAAACATTCAGTACTTC.

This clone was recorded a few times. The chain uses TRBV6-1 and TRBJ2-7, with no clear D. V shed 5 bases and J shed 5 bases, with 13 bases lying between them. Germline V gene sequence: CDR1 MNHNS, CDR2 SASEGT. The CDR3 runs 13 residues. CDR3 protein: CASSSTSVNEQYF. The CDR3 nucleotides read TGTGCCAGCAGTTCAACTTCGGTCAACGAGCAGTACTTC.

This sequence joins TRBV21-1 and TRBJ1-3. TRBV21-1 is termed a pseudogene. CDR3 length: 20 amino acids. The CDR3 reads CASSKGNHHRPKSSGNTIYF. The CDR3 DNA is TGTGCCAGCAGCAAAGGCAACCACCACCGACCGAAGAGCTCTGGAAACACCATATATTTT.

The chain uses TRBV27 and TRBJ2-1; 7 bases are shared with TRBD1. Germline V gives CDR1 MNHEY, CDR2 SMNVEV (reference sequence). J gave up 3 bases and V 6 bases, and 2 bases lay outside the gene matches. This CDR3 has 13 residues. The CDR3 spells CASSDRVYNEQFF. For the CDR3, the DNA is TGTGCCAGCAGCGACAGGGTCTACAATGAGCAGTTCTTC.

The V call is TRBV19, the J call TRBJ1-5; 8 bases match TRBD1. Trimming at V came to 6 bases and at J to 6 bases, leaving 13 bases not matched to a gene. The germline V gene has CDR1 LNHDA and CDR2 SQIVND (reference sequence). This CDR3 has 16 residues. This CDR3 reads CASRYSGSGGGQPQHF. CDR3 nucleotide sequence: TGTGCCAGTAGATATAGCGGGTCAGGGGGCGGTCAGCCCCAGCATTTT.

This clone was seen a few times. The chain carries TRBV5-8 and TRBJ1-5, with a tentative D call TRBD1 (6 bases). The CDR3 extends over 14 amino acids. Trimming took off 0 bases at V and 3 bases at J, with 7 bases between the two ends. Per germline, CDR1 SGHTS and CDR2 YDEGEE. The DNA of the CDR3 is TGTGCCAGCAGCTTGGACAGGGACAATCAGCCCCAGCATTTT. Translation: CASSLDRDNQPQHF.

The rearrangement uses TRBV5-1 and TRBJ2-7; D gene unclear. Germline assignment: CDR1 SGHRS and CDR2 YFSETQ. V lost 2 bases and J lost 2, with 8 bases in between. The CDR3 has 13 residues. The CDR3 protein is CASSLRLTYEQYF. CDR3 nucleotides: TGCGCCAGCAGCTTAAGGCTGACCTACGAGCAGTACTTC.

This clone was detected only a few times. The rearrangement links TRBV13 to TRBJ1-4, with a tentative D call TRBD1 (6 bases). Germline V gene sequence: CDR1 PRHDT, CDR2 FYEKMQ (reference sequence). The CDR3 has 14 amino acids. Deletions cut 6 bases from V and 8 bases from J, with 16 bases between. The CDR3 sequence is CASRIRGGEEKLFF. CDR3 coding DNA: TGTGCCAGCAGGATAAGGGGGGGAGAAGAAAAACTGTTTTTT.

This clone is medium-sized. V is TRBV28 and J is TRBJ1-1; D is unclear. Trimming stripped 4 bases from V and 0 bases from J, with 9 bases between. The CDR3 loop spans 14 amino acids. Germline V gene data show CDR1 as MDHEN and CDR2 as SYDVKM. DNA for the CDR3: TGTGCCAGCAGTTCCTTGGGAATGAACACTGAAGCTTTCTTT. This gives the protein CASSSLGMNTEAFF.

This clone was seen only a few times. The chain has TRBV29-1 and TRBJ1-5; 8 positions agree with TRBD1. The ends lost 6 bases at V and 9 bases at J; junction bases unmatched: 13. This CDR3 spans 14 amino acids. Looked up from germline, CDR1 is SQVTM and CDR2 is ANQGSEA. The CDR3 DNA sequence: TGCAGCGTACTACAGGGGGACGGAATGACGCCCCAGCATTTT. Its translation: CSVLQGDGMTPQHF.

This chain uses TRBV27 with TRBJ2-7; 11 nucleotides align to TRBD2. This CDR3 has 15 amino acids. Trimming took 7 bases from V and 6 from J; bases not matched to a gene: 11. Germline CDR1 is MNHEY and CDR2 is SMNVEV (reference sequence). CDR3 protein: CASITIAGGPFEQYF. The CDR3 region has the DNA TGTGCCAGCATCACCATAGCGGGAGGGCCATTCGAGCAGTACTTC.

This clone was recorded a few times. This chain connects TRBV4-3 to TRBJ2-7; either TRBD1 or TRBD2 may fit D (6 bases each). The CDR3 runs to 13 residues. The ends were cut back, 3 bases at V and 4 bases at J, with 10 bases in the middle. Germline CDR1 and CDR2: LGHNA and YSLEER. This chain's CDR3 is CASSQGGTYEQYF. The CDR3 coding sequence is TGCGCCAGCAGCCAGGGCGGGACATACGAGCAGTACTTC.

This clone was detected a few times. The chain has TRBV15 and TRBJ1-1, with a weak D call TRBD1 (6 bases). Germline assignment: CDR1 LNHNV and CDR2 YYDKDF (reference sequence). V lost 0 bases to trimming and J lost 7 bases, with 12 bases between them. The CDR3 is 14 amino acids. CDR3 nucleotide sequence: TGTGCCACCAGCAGAGATCGGGGGCAGGGTGAAGCTTTCTTT. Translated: CATSRDRGQGEAFF.